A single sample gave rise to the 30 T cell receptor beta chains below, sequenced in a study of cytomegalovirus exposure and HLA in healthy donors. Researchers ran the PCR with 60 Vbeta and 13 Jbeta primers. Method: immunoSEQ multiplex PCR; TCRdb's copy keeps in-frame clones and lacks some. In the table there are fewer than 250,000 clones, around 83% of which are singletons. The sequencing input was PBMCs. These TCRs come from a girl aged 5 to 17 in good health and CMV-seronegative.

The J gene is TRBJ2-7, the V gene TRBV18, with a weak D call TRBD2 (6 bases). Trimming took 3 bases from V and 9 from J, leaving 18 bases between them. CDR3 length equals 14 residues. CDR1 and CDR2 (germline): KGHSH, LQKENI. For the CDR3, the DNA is TGTGCCAGCTCACCGACGTACGCCTCGGAGGGGCAGTACTTC. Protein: CASSPTYASEGQYF.

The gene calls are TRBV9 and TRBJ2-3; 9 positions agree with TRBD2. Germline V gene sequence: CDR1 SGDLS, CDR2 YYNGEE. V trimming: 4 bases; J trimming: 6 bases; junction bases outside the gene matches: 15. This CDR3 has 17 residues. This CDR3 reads CASSPYSLAGPSDTQYF. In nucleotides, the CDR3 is TGTGCCAGCAGCCCCTACAGTCTAGCGGGACCTTCGGATACGCAGTATTTT. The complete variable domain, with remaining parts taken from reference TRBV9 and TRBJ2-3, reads DSGVTQTPKHLITATGQRVTLRCSPRSGDLSVYWYQQSLDQGLQFLIQYYNGEERAKGNILERFSAQQFPDLHSELNLSSLELGDSALYFCASSPYSLAGPSDTQYFGPGTRLTVL.

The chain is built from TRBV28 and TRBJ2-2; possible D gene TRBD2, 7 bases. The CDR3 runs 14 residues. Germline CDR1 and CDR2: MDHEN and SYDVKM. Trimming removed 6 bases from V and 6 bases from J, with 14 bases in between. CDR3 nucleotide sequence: TGTGCCAGCAGGGGGGCGGGGGTCCCCGGGGAGCTGTTTTTT. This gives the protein CASRGAGVPGELFF.

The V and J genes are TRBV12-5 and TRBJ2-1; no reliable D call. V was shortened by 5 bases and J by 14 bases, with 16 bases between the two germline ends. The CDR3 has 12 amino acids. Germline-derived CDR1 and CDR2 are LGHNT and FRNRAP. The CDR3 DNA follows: TGTGCTAGTGGTCTACCGAGAGGCATCAAGTTCTTC. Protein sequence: CASGLPRGIKFF.

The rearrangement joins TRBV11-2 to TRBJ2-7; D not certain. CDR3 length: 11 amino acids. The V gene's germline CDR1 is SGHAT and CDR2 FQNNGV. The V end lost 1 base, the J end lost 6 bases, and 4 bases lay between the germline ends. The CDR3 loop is CASSLGVEQYF. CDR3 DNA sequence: TGTGCCAGCAGCTTAGGAGTCGAGCAGTACTTC. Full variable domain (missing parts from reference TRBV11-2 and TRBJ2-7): EAGVAQSPRYKIIEKRQSVAFWCNPISGHATLYWYQQILGQGPKLLIQFQNNGVVDDSQLPKDRFSAERLKGVDSTLKIQPAKLEDSAVYLCASSLGVEQYFGPGTRLTVT.

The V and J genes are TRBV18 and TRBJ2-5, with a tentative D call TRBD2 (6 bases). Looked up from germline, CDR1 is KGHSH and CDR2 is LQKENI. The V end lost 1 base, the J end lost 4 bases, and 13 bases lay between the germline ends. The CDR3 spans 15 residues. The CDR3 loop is CASSPLEGTGETQYF. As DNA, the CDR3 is TGTGCCAGCTCACCACTGGAAGGGACTGGAGAGACCCAGTACTTC.

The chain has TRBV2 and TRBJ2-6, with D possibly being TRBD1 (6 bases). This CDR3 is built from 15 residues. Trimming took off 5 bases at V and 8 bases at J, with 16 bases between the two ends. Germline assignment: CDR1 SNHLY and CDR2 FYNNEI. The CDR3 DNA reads TGTGCCAGCAGTATAAGACAGGCCCAGCCCAACGTCCTGACTTTC. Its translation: CASSIRQAQPNVLTF. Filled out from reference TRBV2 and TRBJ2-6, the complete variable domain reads EPEVTQTPSHQVTQMGQEVILRCVPISNHLYFYWYRQILGQKVEFLVSFYNNEISEKSEIFDDQFSVERPDGSNFTLKIRSTKLEDSAMYFCASSIRQAQPNVLTFGAGSRLTVL.

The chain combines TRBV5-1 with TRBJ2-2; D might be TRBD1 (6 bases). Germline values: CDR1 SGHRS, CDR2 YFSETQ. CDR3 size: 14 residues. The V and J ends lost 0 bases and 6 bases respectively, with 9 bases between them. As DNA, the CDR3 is TGCGCCAGCAGCTTGGTTTCAGGGGCCGGGGAGCTGTTTTTT. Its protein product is CASSLVSGAGELFF.

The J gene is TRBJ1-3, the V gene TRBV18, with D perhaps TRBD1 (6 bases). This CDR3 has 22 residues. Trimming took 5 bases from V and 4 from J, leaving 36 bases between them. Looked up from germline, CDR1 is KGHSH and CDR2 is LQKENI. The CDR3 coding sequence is TGTGCCAGCTCAACCACACTCCAGGGATCCGGGACACCAGTGAAGTTCGGAAACACCATATATTTT. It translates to CASSTTLQGSGTPVKFGNTIYF.

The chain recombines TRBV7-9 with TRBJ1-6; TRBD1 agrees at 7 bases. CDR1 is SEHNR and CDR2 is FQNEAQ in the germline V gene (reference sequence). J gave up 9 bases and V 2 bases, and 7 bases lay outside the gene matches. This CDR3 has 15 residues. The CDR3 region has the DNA TGTGCCAGCAGCTTATTAGGGGGCATGGGTTCACCCCTCCACTTT. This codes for CASSLLGGMGSPLHF.

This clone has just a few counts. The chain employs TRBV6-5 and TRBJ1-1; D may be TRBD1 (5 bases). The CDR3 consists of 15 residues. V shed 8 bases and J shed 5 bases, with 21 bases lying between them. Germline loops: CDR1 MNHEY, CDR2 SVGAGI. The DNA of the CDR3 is TGTGCCAGCTCTGAGCCGGGACTTGGGAAGACTGAAGCTTTCTTT. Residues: CASSEPGLGKTEAFF.

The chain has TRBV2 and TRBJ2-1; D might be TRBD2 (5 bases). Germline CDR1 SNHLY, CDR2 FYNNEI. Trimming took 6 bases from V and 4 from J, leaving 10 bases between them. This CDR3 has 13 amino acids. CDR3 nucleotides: TGTGCCAGCAGGGGCTCGGGATACAATGAGCAGTTCTTC. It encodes CASRGSGYNEQFF.

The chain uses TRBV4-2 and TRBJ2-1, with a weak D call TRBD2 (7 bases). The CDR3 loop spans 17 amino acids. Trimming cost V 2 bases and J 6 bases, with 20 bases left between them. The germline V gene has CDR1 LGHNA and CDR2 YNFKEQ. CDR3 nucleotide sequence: TGTGCCAGCAGCCAATATACCGGGGGGCCCCTCCTCAATGAGCAGTTCTTC. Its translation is CASSQYTGGPLLNEQFF.

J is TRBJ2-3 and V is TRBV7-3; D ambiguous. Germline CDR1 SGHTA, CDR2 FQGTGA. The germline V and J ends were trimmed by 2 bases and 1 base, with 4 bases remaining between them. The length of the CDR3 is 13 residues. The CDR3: CASSLSGTDTQYF. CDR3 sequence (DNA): TGTGCCAGCAGCTTATCAGGCACAGATACGCAGTATTTT. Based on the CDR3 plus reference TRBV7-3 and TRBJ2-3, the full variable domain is GAGVSQTPSNKVTEKGKYVELRCDPISGHTALYWYRQSLGQGPEFLIYFQGTGAADDSGLPNDRFFAVRPEGSVSTLKIQRTERGDSAVYLCASSLSGTDTQYFGPGTRLTVL.

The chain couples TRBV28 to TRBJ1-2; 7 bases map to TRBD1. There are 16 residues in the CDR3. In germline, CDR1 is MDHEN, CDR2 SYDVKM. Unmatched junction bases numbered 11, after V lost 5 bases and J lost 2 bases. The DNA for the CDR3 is TGTGCCAGCAGTCCCGGGACAGACCCCATGAACTATGGCTACACCTTC. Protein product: CASSPGTDPMNYGYTF.

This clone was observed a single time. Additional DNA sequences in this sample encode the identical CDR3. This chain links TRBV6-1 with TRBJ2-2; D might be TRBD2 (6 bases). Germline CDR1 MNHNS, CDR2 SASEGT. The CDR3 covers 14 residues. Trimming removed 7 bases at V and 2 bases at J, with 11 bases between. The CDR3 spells CASIPGLNTGELFF. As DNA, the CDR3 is TGTGCCAGCATCCCGGGACTCAACACCGGGGAGCTGTTTTTT.

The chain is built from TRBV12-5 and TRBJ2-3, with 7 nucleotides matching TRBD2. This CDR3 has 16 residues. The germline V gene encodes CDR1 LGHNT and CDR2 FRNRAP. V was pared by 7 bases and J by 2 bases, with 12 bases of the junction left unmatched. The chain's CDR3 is CASAEGLGKHTDTQYF. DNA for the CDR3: TGTGCTAGTGCCGAAGGACTAGGTAAACACACAGATACGCAGTATTTT.

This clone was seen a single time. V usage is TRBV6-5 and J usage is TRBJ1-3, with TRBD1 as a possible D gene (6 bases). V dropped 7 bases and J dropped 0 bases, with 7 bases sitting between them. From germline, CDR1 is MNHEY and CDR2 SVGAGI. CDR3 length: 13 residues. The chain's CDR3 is CASKDSSGNTIYF. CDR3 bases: TGTGCCAGCAAGGACAGCTCTGGAAACACCATATATTTT.

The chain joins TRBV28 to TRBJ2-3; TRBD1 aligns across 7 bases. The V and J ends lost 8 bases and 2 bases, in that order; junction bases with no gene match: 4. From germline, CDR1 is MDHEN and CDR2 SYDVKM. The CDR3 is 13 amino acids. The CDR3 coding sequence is TGTGCCAGCTTGGGACAGAACACAGATACGCAGTATTTT. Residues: CASLGQNTDTQYF. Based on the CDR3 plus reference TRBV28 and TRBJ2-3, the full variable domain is DVKVTQSSRYLVKRTGEKVFLECVQDMDHENMFWYRQDPGLGLRLIYFSYDVKMKEKGDIPEGYSVSREKKERFSLILESASTNQTSMYLCASLGQNTDTQYFGPGTRLTVL.

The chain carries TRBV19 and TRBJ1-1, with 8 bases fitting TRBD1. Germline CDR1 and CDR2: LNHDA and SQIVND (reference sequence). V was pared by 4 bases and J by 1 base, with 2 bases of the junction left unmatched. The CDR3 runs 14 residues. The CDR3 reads CASSTDRGNTEAFF. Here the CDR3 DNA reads TGTGCCAGTAGTACCGACAGGGGGAACACTGAAGCTTTCTTT.

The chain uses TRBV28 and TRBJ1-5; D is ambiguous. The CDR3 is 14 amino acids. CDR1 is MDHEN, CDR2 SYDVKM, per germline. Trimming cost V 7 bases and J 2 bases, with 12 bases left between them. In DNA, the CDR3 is TGTGCCAGCAATGAGGCGTTGGGCAATCAGCCCCAGCATTTT. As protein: CASNEALGNQPQHF.

The CDR3 here is CASRAGSWTEGYTF. DNA of the CDR3: TGCGCCAGCAGGGCGGGTAGTTGGACGGAAGGCTACACCTTC. The V and J genes are TRBV5-1 and TRBJ1-2; D unclear. The CDR3 runs 14 residues. In germline, CDR1 is SGHRS, CDR2 YFSETQ. V was cut by 5 bases and J by 8 bases, with 19 bases left in between.

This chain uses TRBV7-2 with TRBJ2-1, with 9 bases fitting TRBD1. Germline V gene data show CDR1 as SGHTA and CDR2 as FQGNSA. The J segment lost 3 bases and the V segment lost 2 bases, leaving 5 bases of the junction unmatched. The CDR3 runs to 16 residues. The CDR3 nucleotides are TGTGCCAGCAGCTTAAATCGACAGGGGGGCTACAATGAGCAGTTCTTC. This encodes CASSLNRQGGYNEQFF.

The CDR3 region has the DNA TGTGCCAGCACCAAAGCTCGATATAGCACAGATACGCAGTATTTT. Its protein product is CASTKARYSTDTQYF. This chain uses TRBV28 with TRBJ2-3, with D unresolved. The CDR3 totals 15 residues. V gave up 7 bases and J gave up 0 bases, with 14 bases separating them. Germline V gene sequence: CDR1 MDHEN, CDR2 SYDVKM.

CDR3 loop: CASNKPGQGTYGYTF. CDR3 nucleotides: TGTGCCAGCAACAAACCGGGACAGGGGACCTATGGCTACACCTTC. V is TRBV28 and J is TRBJ1-2; TRBD1 matches 10 bases. The CDR3 sequence is 15 residues long. The J segment lost 4 bases and the V segment lost 7 bases, leaving 9 bases of the junction unmatched. The germline CDR1 and CDR2 sequences are MDHEN and SYDVKM.

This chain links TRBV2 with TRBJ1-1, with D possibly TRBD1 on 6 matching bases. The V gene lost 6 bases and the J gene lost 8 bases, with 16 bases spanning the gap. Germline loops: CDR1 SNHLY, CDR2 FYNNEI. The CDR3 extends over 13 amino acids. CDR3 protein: CASRAGVAAEAFF. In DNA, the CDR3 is TGTGCCAGCAGGGCAGGGGTCGCCGCGGAAGCTTTCTTT. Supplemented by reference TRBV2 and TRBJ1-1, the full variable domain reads EPEVTQTPSHQVTQMGQEVILRCVPISNHLYFYWYRQILGQKVEFLVSFYNNEISEKSEIFDDQFSVERPDGSNFTLKIRSTKLEDSAMYFCASRAGVAAEAFFGQGTRLTVV.

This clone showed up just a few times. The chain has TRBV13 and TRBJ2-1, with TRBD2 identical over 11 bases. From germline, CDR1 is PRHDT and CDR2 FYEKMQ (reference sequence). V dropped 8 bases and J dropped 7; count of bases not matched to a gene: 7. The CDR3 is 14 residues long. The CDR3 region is CASGVAGGLNEQFF. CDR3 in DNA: TGTGCCAGCGGTGTAGCGGGGGGGCTGAATGAGCAGTTCTTC.

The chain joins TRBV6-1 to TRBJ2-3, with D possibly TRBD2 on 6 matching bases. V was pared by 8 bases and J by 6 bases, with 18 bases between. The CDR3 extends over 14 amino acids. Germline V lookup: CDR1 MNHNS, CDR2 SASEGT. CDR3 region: CASRDSPITDTQYF. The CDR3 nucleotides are TGTGCCAGCCGGGACTCACCCATTACGGATACGCAGTATTTT.

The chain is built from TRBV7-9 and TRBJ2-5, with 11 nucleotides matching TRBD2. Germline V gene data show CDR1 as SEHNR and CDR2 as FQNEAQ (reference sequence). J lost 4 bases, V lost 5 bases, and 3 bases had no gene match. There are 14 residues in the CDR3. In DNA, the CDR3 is TGTGCCAGCAGCCCGGGGACTAGCGGAGAGACCCAGTACTTC. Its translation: CASSPGTSGETQYF.

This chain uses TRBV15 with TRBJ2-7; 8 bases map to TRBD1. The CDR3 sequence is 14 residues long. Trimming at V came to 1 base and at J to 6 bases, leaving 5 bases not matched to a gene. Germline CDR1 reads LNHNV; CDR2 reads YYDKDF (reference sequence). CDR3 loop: CATSRGQGLGEQYF. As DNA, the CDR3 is TGTGCCACCAGCAGAGGACAGGGGCTCGGCGAGCAGTACTTC. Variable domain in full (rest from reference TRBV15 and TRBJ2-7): DAMVIQNPRYQVTQFGKPVTLSCSQTLNHNVMYWYQQKSSQAPKLLFHYYDKDFNNEADTPDNFQSRRPNTSFCFLDIRSPGLGDTAMYLCATSRGQGLGEQYFGPGTRLTVT.